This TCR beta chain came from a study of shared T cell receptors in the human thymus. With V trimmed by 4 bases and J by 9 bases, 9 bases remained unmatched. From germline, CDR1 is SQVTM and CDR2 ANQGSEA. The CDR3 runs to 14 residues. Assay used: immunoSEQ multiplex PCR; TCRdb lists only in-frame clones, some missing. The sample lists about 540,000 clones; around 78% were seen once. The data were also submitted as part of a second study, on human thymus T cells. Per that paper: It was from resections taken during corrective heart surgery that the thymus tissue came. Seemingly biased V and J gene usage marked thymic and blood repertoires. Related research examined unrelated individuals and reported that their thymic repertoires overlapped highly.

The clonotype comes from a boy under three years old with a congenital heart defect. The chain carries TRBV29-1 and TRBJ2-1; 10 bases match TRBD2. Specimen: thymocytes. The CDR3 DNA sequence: TGCAGCGTTGGTTCTCTAGCGGGAGACAGTGAGCAGTTCTTC. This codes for CSVGSLAGDSEQFF.